This T cell receptor (beta chain) was captured in a study of T-cell memory formation after mild COVID-19. TCRdb processed the 5' RACE reads anew with MiXCR; each CDR3 protein has one entry. The sample holds 150,000 to 200,000 distinct CDR3 sequences; roughly 16% are singletons and the top ten take roughly 2.1%. Whole-study results and caveats: Clones that got smaller from day 15 to 85 had even CD4/CD8, while clones growing later tipped toward CD4+.

About this clonotype: Its cognate antigen is unknown.

CDR1 is MNHEY, CDR2 SMNVEV, per germline (reference sequence). Trimming removed 2 bases at V and 5 bases at J, with 12 bases between. The CDR3 is made up of 15 amino acids. The receptor's source is an adult woman who had mild COVID-19 (a few samples of this study predate the infection). Cell type and time point are not known. The sequenced material came from PBMCs or a T cell subset sorted from them (not recorded which). The chain carries TRBV27 and TRBJ2-2, with no clear D. For the CDR3, the DNA is TGTGCCAGCAGTTTACCCTCCACCGGGACCGGGGAGCTGTTTTTT. It is translated as CASSLPSTGTGELFF.